The T cell receptor beta chain described here comes from a study of cytomegalovirus exposure and HLA in healthy donors. A multiplex PCR was run with 60 Vbeta primers and 13 Jbeta primers. The data were produced by immunoSEQ multiplex PCR, yet TCRdb's version contains in-frame clones alone and is incomplete. The table has about 150,000 clones, roughly three fifths seen once. This CDR3 is 14 amino acids long. Germline loops: CDR1 SQVTM, CDR2 ANQGSEA. The V gene lost 7 bases and the J gene lost 4 bases, with 19 bases spanning the gap. Study-wide findings and caveats: About 87% or about 30% of the time was how often most TCR beta V segments were productive, according to an earlier analysis.

On this clone: Its antigen is unknown.

The sequenced material came from PBMCs. This chain connects TRBV29-1 to TRBJ1-2; D possibly corresponds to TRBD1 (5 bases). This TCR was sampled from a male donor in good health and CMV-seronegative. CDR3 protein: CSAPIGGVGYGYTF. The CDR3 DNA sequence: TGCAGCGCGCCGATTGGGGGGGTCGGCTATGGCTACACCTTC.